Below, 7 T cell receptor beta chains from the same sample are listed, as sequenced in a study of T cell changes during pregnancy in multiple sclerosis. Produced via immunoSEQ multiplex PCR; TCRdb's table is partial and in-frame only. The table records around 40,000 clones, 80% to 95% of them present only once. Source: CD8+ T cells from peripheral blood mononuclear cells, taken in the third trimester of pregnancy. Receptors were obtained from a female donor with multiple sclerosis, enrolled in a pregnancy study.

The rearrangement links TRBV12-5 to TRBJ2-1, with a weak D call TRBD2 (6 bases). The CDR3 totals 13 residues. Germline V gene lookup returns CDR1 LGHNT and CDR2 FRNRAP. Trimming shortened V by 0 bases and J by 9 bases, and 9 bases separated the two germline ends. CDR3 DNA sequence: TGTGCTAGTGGTTTGGTCGAGGGAGGTGAGCAGTTCTTC. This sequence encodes CASGLVEGGEQFF.

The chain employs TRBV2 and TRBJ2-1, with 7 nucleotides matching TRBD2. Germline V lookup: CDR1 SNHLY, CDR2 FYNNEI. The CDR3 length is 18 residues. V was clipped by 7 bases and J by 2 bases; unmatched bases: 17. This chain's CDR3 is CASTPTRSLAAAYNEQFF. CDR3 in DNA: TGTGCCAGCACCCCAACTAGGAGCCTAGCGGCAGCCTACAATGAGCAGTTCTTC.

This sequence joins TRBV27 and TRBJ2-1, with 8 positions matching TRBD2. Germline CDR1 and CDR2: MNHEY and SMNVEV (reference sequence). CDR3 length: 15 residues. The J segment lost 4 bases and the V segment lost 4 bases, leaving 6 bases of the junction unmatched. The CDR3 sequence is CASSSRLAMYNEQFF. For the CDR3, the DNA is TGTGCCAGCAGTTCCCGACTAGCGATGTACAATGAGCAGTTCTTC.

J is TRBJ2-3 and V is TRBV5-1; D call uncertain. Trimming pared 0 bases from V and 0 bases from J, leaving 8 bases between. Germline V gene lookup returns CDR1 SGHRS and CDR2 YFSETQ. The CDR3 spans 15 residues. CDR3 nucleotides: TGCGCCAGCAGCTTGGGTGGCTTTAGCACAGATACGCAGTATTTT. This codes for CASSLGGFSTDTQYF.

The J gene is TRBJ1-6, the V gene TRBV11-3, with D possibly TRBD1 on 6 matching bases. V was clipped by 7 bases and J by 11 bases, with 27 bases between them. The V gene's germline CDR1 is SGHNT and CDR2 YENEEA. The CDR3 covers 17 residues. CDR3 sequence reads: CASTRGGWDTVTAPLHF. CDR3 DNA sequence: TGTGCCAGCACCCGAGGTGGGTGGGACACGGTAACAGCACCCCTCCACTTT.

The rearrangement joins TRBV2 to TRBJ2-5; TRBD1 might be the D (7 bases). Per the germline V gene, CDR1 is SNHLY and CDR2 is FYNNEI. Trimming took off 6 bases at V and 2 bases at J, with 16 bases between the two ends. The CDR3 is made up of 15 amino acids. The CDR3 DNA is TGTGCCAGCAGGGCCTCGACAGGGAGGCAAGAGACCCAGTACTTC. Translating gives CASRASTGRQETQYF.

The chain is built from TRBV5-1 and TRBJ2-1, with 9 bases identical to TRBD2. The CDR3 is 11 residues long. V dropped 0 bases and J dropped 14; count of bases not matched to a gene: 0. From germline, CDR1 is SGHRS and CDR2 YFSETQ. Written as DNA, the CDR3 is TGCGCCAGCAGCTTGGGACTAGCGGAGTTCTTC. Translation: CASSLGLAEFF.